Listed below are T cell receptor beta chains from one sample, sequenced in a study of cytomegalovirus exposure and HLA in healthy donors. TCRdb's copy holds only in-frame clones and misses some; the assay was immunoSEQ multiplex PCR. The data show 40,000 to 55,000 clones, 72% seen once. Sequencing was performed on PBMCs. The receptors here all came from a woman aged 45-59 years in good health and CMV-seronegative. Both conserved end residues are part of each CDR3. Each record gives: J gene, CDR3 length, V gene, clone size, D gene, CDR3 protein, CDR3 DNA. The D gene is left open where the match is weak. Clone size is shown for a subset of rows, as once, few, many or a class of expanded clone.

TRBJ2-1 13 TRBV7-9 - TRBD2 CASSPGTINEQFF TGTGCCAGCAGCCCCGGGACTATCAATGAGCAGTTCTTC
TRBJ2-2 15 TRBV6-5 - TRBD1 CASRPDRVNTGELFF TGTGCCAGCAGGCCGGACAGGGTGAACACCGGGGAGCTGTTTTTT
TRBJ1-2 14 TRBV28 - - CASSPGGVNYGYTF TGTGCCAGCAGTCCGGGGGGAGTGAACTATGGCTACACCTTC
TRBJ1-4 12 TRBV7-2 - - CARGQHNEKLFF TGTGCCAGGGGACAACACAATGAAAAACTGTTTTTT
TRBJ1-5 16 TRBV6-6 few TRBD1 CASSSPGQGASQPQHF TGTGCCAGCAGTTCACCGGGACAGGGGGCGTCTCAGCCCCAGCATTTT
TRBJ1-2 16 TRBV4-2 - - CASSQGRGGADYGYTF TGTGCCAGCAGCCAAGGGAGGGGGGGGGCAGACTATGGCTACACCTTC
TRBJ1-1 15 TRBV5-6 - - CASRLDGDMNTEAFF TGTGCCAGCAGGTTGGACGGGGATATGAACACTGAAGCTTTCTTT
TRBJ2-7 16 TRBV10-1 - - CASSPRQDSLSCEQYF TGCGCCAGCAGCCCCAGACAGGACTCCCTCTCGTGCGAGCAGTACTTC
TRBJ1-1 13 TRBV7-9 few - CASTLEGDTEAFF TGTGCCAGCACCCTTGAGGGGGACACTGAAGCTTTCTTT
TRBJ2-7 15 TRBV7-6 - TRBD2 CASSFTSGRTYEQYF TGTGCCAGCAGCTTTACTAGCGGGAGGACCTACGAGCAGTACTTC
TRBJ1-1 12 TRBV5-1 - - CASSLANTEAFF TGCGCCAGCAGTCTGGCCAACACTGAAGCTTTCTTT
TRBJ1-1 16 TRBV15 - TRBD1 CATSRGRTGGNTEAFF TGTGCCACCAGCAGAGGTCGGACAGGGGGTAACACTGAAGCTTTCTTT
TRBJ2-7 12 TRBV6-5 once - CASAPAGYEQYF TGTGCCAGCGCCCCCGCAGGCTACGAGCAGTACTTC
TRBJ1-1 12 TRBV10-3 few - CAISPQGTEAFF TGTGCCATCAGCCCTCAGGGAACTGAAGCTTTCTTT
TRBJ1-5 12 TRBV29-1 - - CSVANSNQPQHF TGCAGCGTTGCAAATAGCAATCAGCCCCAGCATTTT
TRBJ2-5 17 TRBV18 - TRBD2 CASSPGVGTSLLETQYF TGTGCCAGCTCACCAGGGGTCGGGACTAGTCTCTTAGAGACCCAGTACTTC
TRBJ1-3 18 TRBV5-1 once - CASSLGQVGSYSGNTIYF TGCGCCAGCAGCTTGGGGCAGGTTGGATCTTACTCTGGAAACACCATATATTTT
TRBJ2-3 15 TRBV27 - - CASSLSPGYTDTQYF TGTGCCAGCAGTTTATCACCGGGATACACAGATACGCAGTATTTT
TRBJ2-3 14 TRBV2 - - CASVRQYGTDTQYF TGTGCCAGCGTGAGACAGTACGGCACAGATACGCAGTATTTT
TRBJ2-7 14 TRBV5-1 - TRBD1 CASSPGQDVYEQYF TGCGCCAGCAGCCCCGGACAGGATGTCTACGAGCAGTACTTC
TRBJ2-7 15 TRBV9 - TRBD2 CASSPWTSGDEEQYF TGTGCCAGCAGCCCCTGGACTAGCGGGGATGAGGAGCAGTACTTC
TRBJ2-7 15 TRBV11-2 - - CASSLEGRGLGEQYF TGTGCCAGCAGCTTAGAGGGCAGGGGCCTCGGGGAGCAGTACTTC
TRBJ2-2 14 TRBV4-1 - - CASSNEQGPGELFF TGCGCCAGCAGCAATGAACAGGGTCCCGGGGAGCTGTTTTTT
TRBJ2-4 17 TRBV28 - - CASSFTYGGLAKNIQYF TGTGCCAGCAGTTTCACTTACGGAGGCCTGGCCAAAAACATTCAGTACTTC
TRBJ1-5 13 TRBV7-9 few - CASSLDTSQPQHF TGTGCCAGCAGCTTAGATACTTCACAGCCCCAGCATTTT
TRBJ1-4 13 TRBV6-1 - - CASSNQVWEKLFF TGTGCCAGCAGTAATCAGGTGTGGGAAAAACTGTTTTTT
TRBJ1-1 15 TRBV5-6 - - CASSLWADRNTEAFF TGTGCCAGCAGCTTGTGGGCTGACAGGAACACTGAAGCTTTCTTT
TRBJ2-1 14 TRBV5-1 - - CASRGQLAYNEQFF TGCGCCAGCCGGGGACAACTAGCCTACAATGAGCAGTTCTTC
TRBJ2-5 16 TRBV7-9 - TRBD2 CASSLRPAGGQETQYF TGTGCCAGCAGCTTAAGGCCAGCGGGAGGCCAAGAGACCCAGTACTTC
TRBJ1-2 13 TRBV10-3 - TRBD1 CAISLGQGYGYTF TGTGCCATCAGCTTAGGACAGGGGTATGGCTACACCTTC
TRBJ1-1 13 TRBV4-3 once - CASSQDHSDWAFF TGCGCCAGCAGCCAAGATCACTCAGACTGGGCTTTCTTT
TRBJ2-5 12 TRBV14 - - CASSQEFGTQYF TGTGCCAGCAGCCAAGAGTTCGGGACCCAGTACTTC
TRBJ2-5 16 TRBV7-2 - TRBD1 CASSLGGQATLETQYF TGTGCCAGCAGCTTAGGTGGACAGGCCACACTGGAGACCCAGTACTTC
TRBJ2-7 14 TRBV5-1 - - CASRSDRSSYEQYF TGCGCCAGCAGATCAGACCGGAGCTCCTACGAGCAGTACTTC
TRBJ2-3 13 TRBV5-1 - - CASSDGGTDTQYF TGCGCCAGCAGCGACGGGGGCACAGATACGCAGTATTTT
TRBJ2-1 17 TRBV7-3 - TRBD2 CASSLTVGTSVYNEQFF TGTGCCAGCAGCTTAACGGTCGGGACTAGCGTCTACAATGAGCAGTTCTTC
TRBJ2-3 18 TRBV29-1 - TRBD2 CSVEVSYRTSGSGDTQYF TGCAGCGTTGAAGTTTCCTATAGGACTAGCGGGAGTGGAGATACGCAGTATTTT
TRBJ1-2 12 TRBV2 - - CASHDRLGGYTF TGTGCCAGCCACGACAGGTTAGGAGGCTACACCTTC
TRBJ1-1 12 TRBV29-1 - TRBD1 CSARTGGYEAFF TGCAGCGCCAGGACAGGGGGCTATGAAGCTTTCTTT
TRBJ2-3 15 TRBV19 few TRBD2 CATSTWGGGTDTQYF TGTGCCACATCCACCTGGGGGGGAGGCACAGATACGCAGTATTTT
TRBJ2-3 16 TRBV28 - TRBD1 CASSLVAQGDTDTQYF TGTGCCAGCAGCTTGGTGGCGCAGGGGGACACAGATACGCAGTATTTT
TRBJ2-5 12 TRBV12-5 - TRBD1 CASGTGGETQYF TGTGCTAGTGGTACAGGGGGAGAGACCCAGTACTTC
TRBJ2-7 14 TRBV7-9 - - CASSRSGGGDEQYF TGTGCCAGCAGCCGGTCAGGAGGGGGCGACGAGCAGTACTTC
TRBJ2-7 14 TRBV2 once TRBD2 CAGRPSGSMHEQYF TGTGCCGGAAGACCTAGCGGGAGTATGCACGAGCAGTACTTC
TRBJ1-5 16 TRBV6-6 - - CASIDSRTYSNQPQHF TGTGCCAGCATAGACAGCCGTACTTATAGCAATCAGCCCCAGCATTTT
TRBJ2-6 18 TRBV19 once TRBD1 CASSKEGRGLSGANVLTF TGTGCCAGTAGTAAAGAAGGCAGGGGGCTGTCTGGGGCCAACGTCCTGACTTTC